The 3 T cell receptor beta chains given below trace back to one sample, sequenced in a study of T-cell reconstitution after alpha-beta-depleted transplantation in children. For TCRbeta, the library was prepared with unique molecular identifiers. TCRdb ran MiXCR on the PCR reads and lists one entry per CDR3 protein. The sample has about 610,000 distinct CDR3 sequences; 25% to 30% are singletons. The sample consisted of PBMCs, taken before TCRalphabeta/CD19-depleted stem cell transplant. These receptors all come from a boy under two years old with Wiskott-Aldrich syndrome, due to receive a stem cell transplant.

As regards this clonotype: As the CDR3 is not closed by the conserved phenylalanine or tryptophan, this likely results from a read error. CDR3 sequence (DNA): TGCGCCAGCAGCTTGTACTACGGCGGGTACAACACCGGGGAGCTGTTTTTA. Translation gives CASSLYYGGYNTGELFL. The chain is built from TRBV5-1 and TRBJ2-2, with D perhaps TRBD2 (5 bases). Per germline, CDR1 SGHRS and CDR2 YFSETQ. The CDR3 is made up of 17 amino acids. Trimming stripped 1 base from V and 2 bases from J, with 15 bases between.

This sequence joins TRBV20-1 and TRBJ2-1, with a tentative D call TRBD2 (6 bases). The CDR3 extends over 15 amino acids. The V gene lost 0 bases and the J gene lost 0 bases, with 9 bases spanning the gap. CDR1 and CDR2 (germline): DFQATT, SNEGSKA (reference sequence). The CDR3 reads CSARDLSGSYNEQFF. Written as DNA, the CDR3 is TGCAGTGCTAGAGATCTTAGCGGCTCCTACAATGAGCAGTTCTTC.

The genes are TRBV4-2 and TRBJ1-2, with TRBD1 matching over 9 bases. The trim removed 0 bases at V and 7 bases at J, leaving 6 bases unmatched. CDR3 length: 15 amino acids. Germline CDR1 LGHNA, CDR2 YNFKEQ. The CDR3 sequence is CASSQEGGTGSGYTF. CDR3 DNA: TGTGCCAGCAGCCAAGAAGGGGGGACAGGGAGTGGCTACACCTTC.